Listed below are T cell receptor beta chains from one sample, sequenced in a study of blood T cells in healthy people across ages. TCRdb reprocessed the 5' RACE reads with MiXCR, giving one entry per CDR3 protein. The table has some 920,000 distinct CDR3 sequences, around 54% seen once; the top ten hold over 20%. The sample consisted of blood. These TCRs come from a woman aged 55 to 70 in good health. CDR3s include the opening cysteine and the closing phenylalanine or tryptophan. The D gene is left open where the match is weak. A row's size may be missing; if present it is once, few, many or a size class.

clone_size,j_call,v_call,d_call,cdr3_aa,cdr3_nt
-,TRBJ1-1,TRBV6-2/TRBV6-3,TRBD1,CASNLQGTEAFF,TGTGCCAGCAACTTACAGGGGACTGAAGCTTTCTTT
few,TRBJ2-7,TRBV4-1,TRBD2,CASSQALAPYEQYF,TGCGCCAGCAGCCAGGCACTAGCGCCCTACGAGCAGTACTTC
few,TRBJ2-7,TRBV5-1,TRBD2,CASSFSGIIYEQYF,TGCGCCAGCAGCTTCAGCGGGATCATCTACGAGCAGTACTTC
-,TRBJ1-4,TRBV20-1,-,CSAKGTTNEKLFF,TGCAGTGCTAAGGGGACCACCAATGAAAAACTGTTTTTT
few,TRBJ2-7,TRBV3-1,-,CASSPRTGTKGHEQYF,TGTGCTAGCAGCCCCAGGACCGGGACCAAAGGACACGAGCAGTACTTC
-,TRBJ2-4,TRBV20-1,TRBD2,CSARDRSSGSWVKNIQYF,TGCAGTGCTAGAGATAGGTCTAGCGGGAGTTGGGTCAAAAACATTCAGTACTTC
-,TRBJ1-2,TRBV14,-,CASSPAGVANHGYTF,TGTGCCAGCAGCCCGGCCGGGGTCGCCAACCATGGCTACACCTTC
-,TRBJ2-3,TRBV7-2,-,CASTPLVADTQYF,TGTGCCAGCACCCCATTAGTGGCAGATACGCAGTATTTT
-,TRBJ2-7,TRBV4-1,TRBD2,CASSQASGVGVQYF,TGCGCCAGCAGCCAAGCTAGCGGGGTTGGAGTCCAGTACTTC
-,TRBJ2-3,TRBV10-3,-,CAISEWGREDTQYF,TGTGCCATCAGTGAGTGGGGCAGGGAAGATACGCAGTATTTT
few,TRBJ2-1,TRBV20-1,-,CSAMPYSYNEQFF,TGCAGTGCTATGCCTTACTCCTACAATGAGCAGTTCTTC
-,TRBJ2-1,TRBV20-1,TRBD2,CSARAGRAYSIYNEQFF,TGCAGTGCTAGAGCCGGGAGGGCTTACAGCATTTACAATGAGCAGTTCTTC
few,TRBJ1-2,TRBV9,-,CASTEASLNYGYTF,TGTGCCAGCACGGAAGCCAGCCTTAACTATGGCTACACCTTC
-,TRBJ2-5,TRBV28,-,CASSVSSRRETQYF,TGTGCCAGCAGTGTTTCTAGCCGTCGGGAGACCCAGTACTTC
few,TRBJ2-5,TRBV10-3,TRBD1,CASKRVTGGGETQYF,TGTGCCTCCAAGAGGGTGACAGGGGGCGGTGAGACCCAGTACTTC
few,TRBJ2-3,TRBV20-1,TRBD2,CSARDPSGRGDTQYF,TGCAGTGCTAGAGATCCTAGCGGGAGGGGAGATACGCAGTATTTT
few,TRBJ2-5,TRBV24-1,-,CATSDLFQETQYF,TGTGCCACCAGTGATTTGTTCCAAGAGACCCAGTACTTC
few,TRBJ2-7,TRBV20-1,-,CSAATGRNPSYEQYF,TGCAGTGCCGCGACTGGAAGGAATCCCAGCTACGAGCAGTACTTC
-,TRBJ1-2,TRBV20-1,TRBD1,CSATRGLDGYTF,TGCAGTGCTACCAGGGGGCTCGACGGCTACACCTTC
-,TRBJ1-2,TRBV13,-,CASSEVGGGTGYTF,TGTGCCAGCAGCGAAGTGGGGGGCGGAACTGGCTACACCTTC
-,TRBJ2-1,TRBV12-3/TRBV12-4,TRBD2,CASSFQSGAGVGSEQFF,TGTGCCAGCAGTTTCCAGTCCGGTGCGGGAGTTGGGAGTGAGCAGTTCTTC
-,TRBJ2-5,TRBV19,TRBD1,CASTGGRGETQYF,TGTGCGTCGACAGGGGGACGGGGAGAGACCCAGTACTTC
few,TRBJ2-1,TRBV7-8,TRBD2,CASVYSGIGNEQFF,TGTGCCAGCGTGTACAGCGGGATAGGCAATGAGCAGTTCTTC
few,TRBJ2-5,TRBV5-1,TRBD2,CASGLAAQETQYF,TGCGCCAGTGGACTAGCGGCCCAAGAGACCCAGTACTTC
-,TRBJ2-7,TRBV28,TRBD2,CASSLFGGRGSSYEQYF,TGTGCCAGCAGTTTATTTGGCGGGAGGGGTAGCTCCTACGAGCAGTACTTC
few,TRBJ2-5,TRBV4-1,-,CASSPDFETQYF,TGCGCCAGCAGCCCCGACTTCGAGACCCAGTACTTC
once,TRBJ2-1,TRBV15,TRBD1,CATSRKIKPGTGDYNEQFF,TGTGCCACCAGCAGAAAAATTAAGCCCGGGACAGGGGATTACAATGAGCAGTTCTTC
few,TRBJ2-1,TRBV28,-,CASSQRLVRLSNEQFF,TGTGCCAGCAGTCAAAGACTAGTCCGGCTCTCCAATGAGCAGTTCTTC
once,TRBJ2-7,TRBV18,-,CASSPWQGGNEQYF,TGTGCCAGCTCACCGTGGCAGGGGGGCAACGAGCAGTACTTC
-,TRBJ1-1,TRBV29-1,-,CSVGTRDLFF,TGCAGCGTGGGGACGCGTGATCTTTTCTTT
-,TRBJ2-6,TRBV11-2,TRBD2,CASSLEGTSGRVLGSGANVLTF,TGTGCCAGCAGCTTAGAGGGGACTAGCGGGAGGGTCCTAGGCTCTGGGGCCAACGTCCTGACTTTC
once,TRBJ2-3,TRBV4-3,-,CASSQDLSGDTQYF,TGCGCCAGCAGCCAAGATTTGTCCGGAGATACGCAGTATTTT
few,TRBJ2-7,TRBV7-9,-,CASTAAGHSYEQYF,TGTGCCAGCACGGCGGCGGGGCACTCCTACGAGCAGTACTTC
few,TRBJ2-4,TRBV20-1,TRBD1,CSATKQGPNIQYF,TGCAGTGCTACCAAACAGGGGCCAAACATTCAGTACTTC
once,TRBJ2-1,TRBV11-1,TRBD2,CASSGTSLGNEQFF,TGTGCCAGCAGCGGGACTAGCCTCGGCAATGAGCAGTTCTTC
few,TRBJ2-7,TRBV11-2,TRBD2,CASSLGLAGGPYEQYF,TGTGCCAGCAGCTTAGGACTAGCGGGAGGGCCCTACGAGCAGTACTTC
few,TRBJ2-5,TRBV2,-,CASRTDQETQYF,TGTGCCAGCAGGACAGACCAAGAGACCCAGTACTTC
-,TRBJ2-5,TRBV7-6,-,CASSLFEETQYF,TGTGCCAGCAGTTTATTCGAAGAGACCCAGTACTTC
few,TRBJ2-7,TRBV7-9,-,CASSSDTHLLTYEQYF,TGTGCCAGCAGCTCAGACACACACCTCCTAACCTACGAGCAGTACTTC
few,TRBJ2-1,TRBV29-1,TRBD2,CSAEGLLAGGFSYNEQFF,TGCAGCGCCGAGGGGTTACTAGCGGGAGGATTTTCTTACAATGAGCAGTTCTTC
few,TRBJ2-7,TRBV24-1,-,CATSGGGKPYEQYF,TGTGCCACCAGTGGTGGGGGGAAGCCCTACGAGCAGTACTTC
few,TRBJ2-1,TRBV29-1,TRBD2,CSVEGGLAVEQFF,TGCAGCGTTGAGGGTGGACTAGCGGTTGAGCAGTTCTTC
-,TRBJ2-5,TRBV20-1,-,CSARDWGTAQETQYF,TGCAGTGCTAGAGATTGGGGCACAGCCCAAGAGACCCAGTACTTC
-,TRBJ2-1,TRBV9,TRBD2,CASSVSATSGRAYNEQFF,TGTGCCAGCAGCGTATCCGCGACTAGCGGGAGGGCCTACAATGAGCAGTTCTTC
-,TRBJ2-6,TRBV2,-,CASSDRGYGANVLTF,TGTGCCAGCAGTGACAGAGGCTATGGGGCCAACGTCCTGACTTTC
-,TRBJ1-1,TRBV7-3,-,CASSPSTATNTEAFF,TGTGCCAGCAGCCCCAGTACAGCAACGAACACTGAAGCTTTCTTT
-,TRBJ2-2,TRBV9,TRBD2,CASSPGGIWNTGELFF,TGTGCCAGCAGCCCGGGGGGAATATGGAACACCGGGGAGCTGTTTTTT